This T cell receptor beta chain was found in a study of post-analysis software for immune sequencing data. On the study more broadly: Some patients lacked subtype; others had relapsing-remitting, secondary progressive or progressive-relapsing disease.

Unique molecular identifiers tagged the TCR beta cDNA libraries. Once about 0.9 to 11 million T cells were used, about 490,000 cDNA molecules resulted. TCRdb fed the PCR reads into MiXCR, producing one record per CDR3 protein. This sample has about 770,000 distinct CDR3 sequences, with 35% to 55% found just once. This TCR derives from a girl between 10 and 17 years old with multiple sclerosis. The source material was blood.

The CDR3 reads CASSEETSSSYNEQFF. Here the CDR3 DNA reads TGTGCCAGCAGTGAAGAGACTAGCTCGTCTTACAATGAGCAGTTCTTC. The V and J genes are TRBV2 and TRBJ2-1; 7 bases match TRBD2. J was trimmed by 4 bases and V by 1 base; bases with no gene match: 7. CDR1 and CDR2 (germline): SNHLY, FYNNEI. The CDR3 sequence is 16 residues long.